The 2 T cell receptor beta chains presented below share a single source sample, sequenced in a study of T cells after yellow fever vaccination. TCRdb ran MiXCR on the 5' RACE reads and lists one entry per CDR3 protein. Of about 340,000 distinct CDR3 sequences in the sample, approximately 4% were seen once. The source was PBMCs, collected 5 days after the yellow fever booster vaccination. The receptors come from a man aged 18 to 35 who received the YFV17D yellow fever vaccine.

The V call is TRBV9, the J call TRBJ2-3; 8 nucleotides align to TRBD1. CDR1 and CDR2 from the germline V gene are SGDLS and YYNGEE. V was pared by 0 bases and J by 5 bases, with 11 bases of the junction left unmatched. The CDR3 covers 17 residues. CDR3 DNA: TGTGCCAGCAGCGTAGAGCCCGGACAGGGTCTTCTAGATACGCAGTATTTT. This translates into CASSVEPGQGLLDTQYF.

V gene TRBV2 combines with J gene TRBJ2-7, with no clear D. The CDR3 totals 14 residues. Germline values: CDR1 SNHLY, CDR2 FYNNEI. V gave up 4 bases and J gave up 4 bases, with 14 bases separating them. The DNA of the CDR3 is TGTGCCAGCAGTGTCGATCTCGGGCCTTACGAGCAGTACGTC. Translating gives CASSVDLGPYEQYV.